The 29 T cell receptor beta chains reported below all come from one sample, sequenced in a study of OX40 agonist ivuxolimab in advanced cancers. TCRdb's copy holds only in-frame clones and misses some; the assay was immunoSEQ multiplex PCR. Counted here are approximately 62,000 clones, around 93% occurring once; the ten biggest clones make up roughly an eighth. The specimen was CD4+ or CD8+ T cells sorted from blood, collected in a trial of the OX40 agonist ivuxolimab. All receptors derive from an adult with an advanced solid tumor such as melanoma, head and neck, liver or kidney cancer.

The chain links TRBV7-6 to TRBJ2-2; 10 bases are shared with TRBD2. The V and J ends lost 2 bases and 7 bases, in that order; junction bases with no gene match: 13. The germline V gene has CDR1 SGHVS and CDR2 FNYEAQ. CDR3 length: 18 amino acids. CDR3 sequence reads: CASSLSNKREGLSGELFF. The DNA of the CDR3 is TGTGCCAGCAGCTTAAGTAATAAGCGGGAGGGCCTGAGCGGGGAGCTGTTTTTT.

V is TRBV4-1 and J is TRBJ1-2; no firm D call. The CDR3 runs to 16 residues. Trimming removed 4 bases from V and 1 base from J, with 16 bases in between. Germline lookup yields CDR1 MGHRA and CDR2 YSYEKL. The CDR3: CASSLHRGYSNYGYTF. The CDR3 bases are TGCGCCAGCAGCCTCCACAGAGGATATAGTAACTATGGCTACACCTTC.

The V gene is TRBV5-4, the J gene TRBJ1-2; 7 positions match TRBD1. The germline V gene encodes CDR1 SGHNT and CDR2 YYREEE (reference sequence). Trimming took 0 bases from V and 3 from J; bases not matched to a gene: 2. The CDR3 has 14 amino acids. CDR3 bases: TGTGCCAGCAGCTTGGACAGGGGAGACTATGGCTACACCTTC. This encodes CASSLDRGDYGYTF.

The gene calls are TRBV4-1 and TRBJ1-6, with D uncertain. Germline V gene sequence: CDR1 MGHRA, CDR2 YSYEKL. CDR3 length equals 16 residues. The V and J ends lost 0 bases and 3 bases respectively, with 9 bases between them. The CDR3: CASSQEGTNYNSPLHF. The DNA for the CDR3 is TGCGCCAGCAGCCAAGAGGGAACAAACTATAATTCACCCCTCCACTTT.

V usage is TRBV5-8 and J usage is TRBJ2-3; 12 bases are shared with TRBD2. This CDR3 region has 15 residues. Germline CDR1 is SGHTS and CDR2 is YDEGEE. J gave up 4 bases and V 6 bases, and 6 bases lay outside the gene matches. The CDR3 sequence: CASTPLAGGPDTQYF. The CDR3 DNA reads as TGTGCCAGCACGCCACTAGCGGGAGGTCCAGATACGCAGTATTTT.

V and J are TRBV4-1 and TRBJ1-1, with no clear D. This CDR3 has 17 amino acids. The germline V and J ends were trimmed by 1 base and 6 bases, with 21 bases remaining between them. CDR1 and CDR2 from the germline V gene are MGHRA and YSYEKL. The CDR3 region has the DNA TGCGCCAGCAGCCAAGCTTCTATGGGGATAGCATCGGCTGAAGCTTTCTTT. Translated, it gives CASSQASMGIASAEAFF.

In this sample, this clone turned up once. This chain links TRBV9 with TRBJ1-1; D remains ambiguous. V was trimmed by 3 bases and J by 0 bases, leaving 6 bases between them. The CDR3 runs 13 residues. Germline V lookup: CDR1 SGDLS, CDR2 YYNGEE. The CDR3: CASSAGVNTEAFF. DNA of the CDR3: TGTGCCAGCAGCGCCGGGGTGAACACTGAAGCTTTCTTT. Full variable domain (remainder filled in from reference TRBV9 and TRBJ1-1): DSGVTQTPKHLITATGQRVTLRCSPRSGDLSVYWYQQSLDQGLQFLIQYYNGEERAKGNILERFSAQQFPDLHSELNLSSLELGDSALYFCASSAGVNTEAFFGQGTRLTVV.

Points on this clone: Germline and junction disagree at one end, which may indicate a read error. The gene calls are TRBV30 and TRBJ2-2; 9 positions agree with TRBD2. The length of the CDR3 is 14 residues. From germline, CDR1 is GTSNPN and CDR2 SVGIG (reference sequence). The chain's CDR3 is CAWSARGRDRGAVF. The DNA of the CDR3 is TGTGCCTGGAGTGCTCGCGGGAGGGACCGGGGAGCTGTTTTT.

This chain uses TRBV7-6 with TRBJ2-5, with unresolved D. V lost 5 bases and J 5 bases, leaving 9 bases between the germline ends. The CDR3 contains 12 residues. Germline values: CDR1 SGHVS, CDR2 FNYEAQ. The CDR3 sequence is CASSVGVETQYF. DNA for the CDR3: TGTGCCAGCAGCGTGGGTGTGGAGACCCAGTACTTC.

The rearrangement joins TRBV7-9 to TRBJ2-5; the match to TRBD2 covers 13 bases. The CDR3 is 16 residues long. Per the germline V gene, CDR1 is SEHNR and CDR2 is FQNEAQ (reference sequence). The V and J ends lost 5 bases and 5 bases, in that order; junction bases with no gene match: 8. This chain's CDR3 is CASSRTSGSFGETQYF. The CDR3 DNA is TGTGCCAGCAGCCGGACTAGCGGGAGTTTCGGGGAGACCCAGTACTTC.

This clone showed up just once. The chain recombines TRBV7-9 with TRBJ1-1, with D unresolved. The V gene lost 2 bases and the J gene lost 1 base, with 11 bases spanning the gap. Germline values: CDR1 SEHNR, CDR2 FQNEAQ (reference sequence). The CDR3 consists of 15 residues. The chain's CDR3 is CASSLSSLENTEAFF. DNA for the CDR3: TGTGCCAGCAGCTTATCTTCCTTGGAGAACACTGAAGCTTTCTTT. The full variable domain, rest sourced from reference TRBV7-9 and TRBJ1-1, is DTGVSQNPRHKITKRGQNVTFRCDPISEHNRLYWYRQTLGQGPEFLTYFQNEAQLEKSRLLSDRFSAERPKGSFSTLEIQRTEQGDSAMYLCASSLSSLENTEAFFGQGTRLTVV.

The rearrangement links TRBV4-1 to TRBJ1-6; D is possibly TRBD1 (6 bases). The CDR3 consists of 17 residues. Trimming pared 4 bases from V and 7 bases from J, leaving 20 bases between. Germline CDR1 is MGHRA and CDR2 is YSYEKL. The CDR3 coding sequence is TGCGCCAGCAGCCTTACAGGGAGCACAGGGTCGAATTCACCCCTCCACTTT. As protein: CASSLTGSTGSNSPLHF.

V usage is TRBV28 and J usage is TRBJ2-5; TRBD2 aligns across 9 bases. Trimming removed 6 bases from V and 5 bases from J; junction bases left unmatched: 16. The CDR3 is 17 amino acids. From germline, CDR1 is MDHEN and CDR2 SYDVKM. The CDR3 coding sequence is TGTGCCAGCAGCCCCCGGGCGGGAGGGCCTGAAGGGGAGACCCAGTACTTC. Translation gives CASSPRAGGPEGETQYF.

The V call is TRBV5-1, the J call TRBJ1-4; D is possibly TRBD1 (6 bases). The ends were cut back, 0 bases at V and 4 bases at J, with 13 bases in the middle. This CDR3 spans 16 amino acids. CDR1 is SGHRS and CDR2 is YFSETQ in the germline V gene. The CDR3 sequence is CASSLARTGLNEKLFF. The CDR3 DNA is TGCGCCAGCAGCTTGGCGCGAACAGGGCTTAATGAAAAACTGTTTTTT.

The chain has TRBV7-9 and TRBJ2-7; TRBD1 is a possible D gene (7 bases). CDR3 length: 11 residues. V gave up 8 bases and J gave up 7 bases, with 12 bases separating them. Germline V lookup: CDR1 SEHNR, CDR2 FQNEAQ (reference sequence). CDR3 sequence (DNA): TGTGCCAGCCAGGGGGGCCTGGAGCAGTACTTC. Protein: CASQGGLEQYF.

The chain has TRBV4-3 and TRBJ1-4; TRBD1 is a possible D gene (6 bases). Trimming pared 5 bases from V and 4 bases from J, leaving 14 bases between. CDR1 LGHNA and CDR2 YSLEER come from the germline V gene. The CDR3 consists of 15 residues. In nucleotides, the CDR3 is TGCGCCAGCAGCTCCCGGGACACACGTAATGAAAAACTGTTTTTT. Protein product: CASSSRDTRNEKLFF.

The chain employs TRBV7-8 and TRBJ2-5; 7 nucleotides line up with TRBD2. CDR3 size: 19 residues. Germline lookup yields CDR1 SGHVS and CDR2 FQNEAQ. With V trimmed by 3 bases and J by 1 base, 17 bases remained unmatched. This CDR3 reads CASSFLRVGGLVGQETQYF. Written as DNA, the CDR3 is TGTGCCAGCAGCTTCCTCCGCGTGGGAGGGCTGGTAGGCCAAGAGACCCAGTACTTC.

This chain links TRBV19 with TRBJ2-1; D call uncertain. Germline CDR1 and CDR2: LNHDA and SQIVND (reference sequence). Trimming took 3 bases from V and 8 from J, leaving 14 bases between them. The length of the CDR3 is 14 residues. The CDR3 nucleotides are TGTGCCAGTAGTATTGTCGGTTCTTCCGATGAGCAGTTCTTC. This translates into CASSIVGSSDEQFF.

The V and J genes are TRBV6-1 and TRBJ1-1; D remains ambiguous. CDR1 is MNHNS and CDR2 is SASEGT in the germline V gene. The CDR3 totals 13 residues. V was clipped by 3 bases and J by 1 base, with 6 bases between them. The CDR3 nucleotides read TGTGCCAGCAGTGAGGCGGGGAACACTGAAGCTTTCTTT. It encodes CASSEAGNTEAFF.

This clone was recorded a few times. J is TRBJ1-5 and V is TRBV19; no definite D call. Trimming took 3 bases from V and 0 from J, leaving 6 bases between them. Per germline, CDR1 LNHDA and CDR2 SQIVND (reference sequence). This CDR3 region has 14 residues. CDR3 in amino acids: CASSIPRSNQPQHF. The CDR3 DNA is TGTGCCAGTAGTATTCCCCGTAGCAATCAGCCCCAGCATTTT.

The rearrangement joins TRBV6-1 to TRBJ2-3; TRBD2 matches at 7 bases. The J segment lost 4 bases and the V segment lost 2 bases, leaving 12 bases of the junction unmatched. Per the germline V gene, CDR1 is MNHNS and CDR2 is SASEGT. The CDR3 totals 17 residues. The CDR3 loop reads CASSEQWGGRPPDTQYF. Written as DNA, the CDR3 is TGTGCCAGCAGTGAACAGTGGGGGGGTCGGCCCCCAGATACGCAGTATTTT.

This rearrangement joins TRBV4-3 to TRBJ2-1, with 10 bases identical to TRBD2. V gave up 0 bases and J gave up 8 bases; unmatched junction bases: 7. Germline values: CDR1 LGHNA, CDR2 YSLEER. The CDR3 runs 16 residues. CDR3 region: CASSQDELAGEDEQFF. In DNA, the CDR3 is TGCGCCAGCAGCCAAGATGAGCTAGCGGGAGAGGATGAGCAGTTCTTC.

The chain uses TRBV12-5 and TRBJ2-7, with 7 bases identical to TRBD1. Looked up from germline, CDR1 is LGHNT and CDR2 is FRNRAP. The V segment lost 6 bases and the J segment 2 bases; nucleotides outside the gene matches: 7. The CDR3 is made up of 14 amino acids. The CDR3 region has the DNA TGTGCTAGTGGCCGAGCCGACAGGGCCTACGAGCAGTACTTC. Protein sequence: CASGRADRAYEQYF. Complete variable domain (other parts from reference TRBV12-5 and TRBJ2-7): DARVTQTPRHKVTEMGQEVTMRCQPILGHNTVFWYRQTMMQGLELLAYFRNRAPLDDSGMPKDRFSAEMPDATLATLKIQPSEPRDSAVYFCASGRADRAYEQYFGPGTRLTVT.

Remarks on this clone: This sample also contains other DNA sequences that code for the same CDR3. The chain has TRBV27 and TRBJ2-7; D is possibly TRBD1 (5 bases). V dropped 1 base and J dropped 2 bases, with 6 bases sitting between them. The CDR3 extends over 13 amino acids. Looked up from germline, CDR1 is MNHEY and CDR2 is SMNVEV (reference sequence). In nucleotides, the CDR3 is TGTGCCAGCAGTTTATTAGGGGCCTACGAGCAGTACTTC. Amino acids: CASSLLGAYEQYF.

V usage is TRBV27 and J usage is TRBJ2-4; 9 bases are a match to TRBD1. CDR3 length: 15 residues. The V gene end was trimmed by 4 bases and the J gene end by 8 bases; junction bases not matched to a gene: 9. Germline V gene data show CDR1 as MNHEY and CDR2 as SMNVEV (reference sequence). The CDR3 bases are TGTGCCAGCAGTTCCCTACCTCGGACAGGGGACATTCAGTACTTC. Amino acids: CASSSLPRTGDIQYF.

The rearrangement uses TRBV7-9 and TRBJ1-3, with TRBD1 as a possible D gene (5 bases). Looked up from germline, CDR1 is SEHNR and CDR2 is FQNEAQ (reference sequence). The CDR3 length is 16 residues. Trimming cost V 4 bases and J 4 bases, with 17 bases left between them. DNA of the CDR3: TGTGCCAGCAGCTCGCCCAGGGAAGGCTCCGGAAACACCATATATTTT. Translated: CASSSPREGSGNTIYF.

This chain joins TRBV2 and TRBJ2-2; D not resolved. The germline V gene encodes CDR1 SNHLY and CDR2 FYNNEI. V lost 7 bases and J 5 bases, leaving 11 bases between the germline ends. CDR3 length: 13 residues. In DNA form, the CDR3 reads TGTGCCAGCAATCCAGGCCTAACCGGGGAGCTGTTTTTT. Translating gives CASNPGLTGELFF. The whole variable domain, remainder taken from reference TRBV2 and TRBJ2-2, is EPEVTQTPSHQVTQMGQEVILRCVPISNHLYFYWYRQILGQKVEFLVSFYNNEISEKSEIFDDQFSVERPDGSNFTLKIRSTKLEDSAMYFCASNPGLTGELFFGEGSRLTVL.

The rearrangement joins TRBV13 to TRBJ2-6, with TRBD1 as a possible D gene (5 bases). With 2 bases removed from V and 0 bases from J, the gap between germline ends came to 11 bases. Germline CDR1 reads PRHDT; CDR2 reads FYEKMQ (reference sequence). The CDR3 consists of 17 residues. The CDR3 reads CASSLPLTGSGANVLTF. CDR3 coding DNA: TGTGCCAGCAGCTTACCCCTTACAGGCTCTGGGGCCAACGTCCTGACTTTC.

CDR3 loop: CASSQGAGVSEQYF. The CDR3 DNA reads as TGCGCCAGCAGCCAAGGAGCGGGAGTGAGCGAGCAGTACTTC. This sequence joins TRBV4-1 and TRBJ2-7; 8 bases line up with TRBD2. V gave up 1 base and J gave up 6 bases; unmatched junction bases: 5. This CDR3 is built from 14 residues. The germline V gene has CDR1 MGHRA and CDR2 YSYEKL.